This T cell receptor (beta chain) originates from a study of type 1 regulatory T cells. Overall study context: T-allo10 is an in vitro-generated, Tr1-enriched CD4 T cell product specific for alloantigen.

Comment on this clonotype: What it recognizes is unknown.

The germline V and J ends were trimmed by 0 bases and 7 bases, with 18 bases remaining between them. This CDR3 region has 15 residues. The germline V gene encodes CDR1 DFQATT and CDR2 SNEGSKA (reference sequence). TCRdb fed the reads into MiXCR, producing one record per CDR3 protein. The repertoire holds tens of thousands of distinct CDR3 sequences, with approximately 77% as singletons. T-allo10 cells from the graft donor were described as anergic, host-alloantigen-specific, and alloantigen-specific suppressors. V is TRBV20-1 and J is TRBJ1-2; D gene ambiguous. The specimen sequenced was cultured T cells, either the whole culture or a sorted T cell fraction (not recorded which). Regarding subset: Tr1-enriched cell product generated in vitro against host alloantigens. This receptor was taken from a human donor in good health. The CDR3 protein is CSARDGGILNPGYTF. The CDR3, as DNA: TGCAGTGCTAGAGATGGAGGGATACTCAATCCTGGCTACACCTTC.